This T cell receptor (beta chain) comes out of a study of blood T cell repertoires in COVID-19. Background on the study: T cells, B-cell-depleted T cells, or PBMCs supplied cDNA or gDNA.

Trimming at V came to 9 bases and at J to 5 bases, leaving 5 bases not matched to a gene. Germline V gene data show CDR1 as KGHDR and CDR2 as SFDVKD. There are 15 residues in the CDR3. This table comes from immunoSEQ multiplex PCR, and its TCRdb copy is limited to in-frame clones, with some not included. The table records approximately 310,000 clones, approximately 88% of them present only once. The age range of participants was 18 to 89 years, with residence in 20 to 25 US areas. The source material was PBMCs or T cells enriched from blood (not recorded which). The chain couples TRBV24-1 to TRBJ2-2; 13 bases are shared with TRBD2. This TCR was recovered from a man aged 60-69 years who had recovered from COVID-19. The CDR3 coding sequence is TGTGCCACCGATGCGGGACTAGCGGGAACCGGGGAGCTGTTTTTT. The encoded protein is CATDAGLAGTGELFF.